The T cell receptor (beta chain) described here comes from a study of control samples from healthy donors and cancer patients. Some clones are missing from TCRdb's copy, which holds only in-frame ones; the method was immunoSEQ multiplex PCR. The sample includes under 150,000 clones, roughly 91% of them seen just once. Germline CDR1 is LGHDT and CDR2 is YNNKEL (reference sequence). CDR3 length: 15 residues. J gave up 0 bases and V 4 bases, and 5 bases lay outside the gene matches. The sequenced sample was blood. This clonotype originated in a man aged 40-50 years in good health. The gene calls are TRBV3-1 (or the pseudogene TRBV3-2) and TRBJ1-2, with 7 bases matching TRBD1. CDR3: CASSPRTGSNYGYTF. The DNA of the CDR3 is TGTGCCAGCAGCCCCAGGACAGGTTCTAACTATGGCTACACCTTC.